The 13 T cell receptor beta chains below were found in one sample sequenced in a study of T cell responses to AZD1222 COVID-19 vaccine. Using immunoSEQ multiplex PCR, the repertoire was profiled, and TCRdb retains in-frame clones only, with some absent. This sample yields some 140,000 clones, of which roughly nine tenths are seen a single time; approximately 17% belongs to the top ten. Sequencing used peripheral blood, obtained on day 0 of AZD1222 vaccination. The receptors originated from an adult in good health.

Here the CDR3 reads CASSPLVGRVGETQYF. CDR3 DNA: TGTGCCAGCAGCCCCCTGGTAGGCAGGGTTGGAGAGACCCAGTACTTC. The chain recombines TRBV7-9 with TRBJ2-5; tentatively, D is TRBD1 (5 bases). Germline V gives CDR1 SEHNR, CDR2 FQNEAQ (reference sequence). This CDR3 is 16 amino acids long. Trimming cost V 5 bases and J 4 bases, with 20 bases left between them.

The chain couples TRBV10-2 to TRBJ2-7; D not resolved. The V and J ends lost 2 bases and 8 bases respectively, with 10 bases between them. This CDR3 region has 12 residues. In germline, CDR1 is WSHSY, CDR2 SAAADI. The CDR3 region is CASSEGQGQQYF. The DNA of the CDR3 is TGCGCCAGCAGTGAGGGTCAAGGGCAGCAGTACTTC.

The chain carries TRBV5-4 and TRBJ2-5, with a weak D call TRBD1 (6 bases). Looked up from germline, CDR1 is SGHNT and CDR2 is YYREEE (reference sequence). The CDR3 runs 14 residues. Trimming took 0 bases from V and 1 from J, leaving 7 bases between them. In nucleotides, the CDR3 is TGTGCCAGCAGCTTGGAGGGGGTCCAAGAGACCCAGTACTTC. It translates to CASSLEGVQETQYF.

The chain is built from TRBV6-5 and TRBJ1-1; 9 bases are a match to TRBD1. In germline, CDR1 is MNHEY, CDR2 SVGAGI. Losses at the gene ends were 6 bases for V and 11 bases for J; bases not matched to a gene: 10. The CDR3 contains 13 residues. DNA of the CDR3: TGTGCCAGCAGCGCAATGACAGGGGGAGAGGCTTTCTTT. Its protein is CASSAMTGGEAFF.

In its sample, this clone was seen a few times. This chain uses TRBV28 with TRBJ2-7, with D perhaps matching TRBD2 (6 bases). Germline loops: CDR1 MDHEN, CDR2 SYDVKM. The CDR3 loop spans 13 amino acids. The germline V and J ends were trimmed by 6 bases and 7 bases, with 16 bases remaining between them. This CDR3 is CASSPRLEYEQYF. The CDR3 nucleotides are TGTGCCAGCAGCCCCCGACTAGAGTATGAGCAGTACTTC.

The genes are TRBV11-2 and TRBJ1-4; D is undetermined. CDR1 is SGHAT, CDR2 FQNNGV, per germline. The CDR3 is made up of 13 amino acids. Deletions cut 3 bases from V and 3 bases from J, with 5 bases between. DNA for the CDR3: TGTGCCAGCAGCTTTGGGGCTAATGAAAAACTGTTTTTT. This gives the protein CASSFGANEKLFF.

CDR3 protein: CASSIDQEGGKGNQPQHF. Written as DNA, the CDR3 is TGTGCCAGTAGTATAGATCAGGAGGGGGGCAAAGGAAATCAGCCCCAGCATTTT. The chain joins TRBV19 to TRBJ1-5; the D gene is possibly TRBD1 (6 bases). In germline, CDR1 is LNHDA, CDR2 SQIVND (reference sequence). Trimming left V 0 bases short and J 4 bases short, with 19 bases between. The CDR3 runs 18 residues.

The J gene is TRBJ1-2, the V gene TRBV10-3; weak D call: TRBD1 (6 bases). V lost 3 bases to trimming and J lost 7 bases, with 15 bases between them. CDR1 is ENHRY, CDR2 SYGVKD, per germline. This CDR3 spans 14 amino acids. CDR3 protein: CAISDGGAGSGYTF. The CDR3 bases are TGTGCCATCAGTGATGGGGGGGCAGGGAGTGGCTACACCTTC.

The chain has TRBV6-5 and TRBJ1-1, with D hard to call. The length of the CDR3 is 13 residues. The germline V gene encodes CDR1 MNHEY and CDR2 SVGAGI. The V gene lost 4 bases and the J gene lost 1 base, with 7 bases spanning the gap. CDR3 sequence: CASSSDQNTEAFF. The DNA for the CDR3 is TGTGCCAGCAGTTCGGATCAGAACACTGAAGCTTTCTTT.

This chain uses TRBV11-2 with TRBJ1-1; D unresolved. The V end lost 10 bases, the J end lost 0 bases, and 12 bases lay between the germline ends. Germline V gene sequence: CDR1 SGHAT, CDR2 FQNNGV. The CDR3 is 13 residues long. The chain's CDR3 is CATSHSMNTEAFF. CDR3 DNA: TGTGCCACCTCACACTCCATGAACACTGAAGCTTTCTTT.

The V gene is TRBV6-5, the J gene TRBJ1-2; D uncertain. V was shortened by 2 bases and J by 0 bases, with 7 bases between the two germline ends. CDR3 length equals 14 residues. Germline values: CDR1 MNHEY, CDR2 SVGAGI. For the CDR3, the DNA is TGTGCCAGCAGTTACGCCTTAGCTAACTATGGCTACACCTTC. Its translation: CASSYALANYGYTF.

The chain has TRBV9 and TRBJ1-2; D ambiguous. Germline V gives CDR1 SGDLS, CDR2 YYNGEE. The CDR3 totals 14 residues. Trimming shortened V by 0 bases and J by 7 bases, and 13 bases separated the two germline ends. CDR3 amino acids: CASSVASSTSGYTF. The CDR3 DNA is TGTGCCAGCAGCGTAGCTTCGTCAACCAGTGGCTACACCTTC.

The CDR3 sequence: CASSWDRENNSPLHF. CDR3 sequence (DNA): TGTGCCAGCAGTTGGGACAGGGAAAATAATTCACCCCTCCACTTT. V gene TRBV27 combines with J gene TRBJ1-6, with 9 bases identical to TRBD1. The CDR3 extends over 15 amino acids. The germline gives CDR1 MNHEY, CDR2 SMNVEV (reference sequence). The junction had 3 bases not matched to a gene; V was cut back by 4 bases and J by 5 bases.